A selection of T cell receptor beta chains follows, all from one sample in a study of radiation and T cells in renal cell carcinoma. Libraries were prepared by immunoSEQ multiplex PCR; TCRdb keeps only in-frame clonotypes and omits some of them. The sample lists roughly 86,000 clones, roughly 80% occurring once. The sequences come from blood, collected from a patient whose treatment included radiotherapy and nephrectomy. The receptors come from a man aged 45-65 years with renal cell carcinoma. The CDR3 runs from the conserved cysteine through the conserved F or W. Fields, in order: J gene, V gene, CDR3 protein.

>TRBJ2-1|TRBV5-4
CASTDLAGGLNEQFF
>TRBJ2-7|TRBV18
CASNSDSYEQYF
>TRBJ1-2|TRBV5-6
CASTVWPGDYGYTF
>TRBJ1-5|TRBV18
CASSPLRYGNQPQHF
>TRBJ2-6|TRBV2
CASGRAGANVLTF
>TRBJ2-7|TRBV9
CASSVASGLPYEQYF
>TRBJ2-7|TRBV5-1
CASSLQSHSYEQYF
>TRBJ1-1|TRBV19
CASIPYADMNTEAFF
>TRBJ2-7|TRBV5-1
CASSFGPRPVRGEQYF
>TRBJ1-1|TRBV5-1
CASSWDRGRIMNTEAFF
>TRBJ1-5|TRBV6-1
CASHWGGPTNQPQHF
>TRBJ2-6|TRBV4-1
CASSQDQNRVGGANVLTF
>TRBJ2-5|TRBV2
CASSDGGVAKTQYF
>TRBJ2-7|TRBV6-1
CASSERDWTADSYEQYF
>TRBJ1-1|TRBV5-6
CASSPTKILF
>TRBJ2-1|TRBV7-2
CASSLLGQGLYNEQFF
>TRBJ2-7|TRBV19
CASTSKGMGEQYF
>TRBJ2-2|TRBV15
CATSRYTGELFF
>TRBJ2-6|TRBV19
CASISLRQGATGANVLTF
>TRBJ1-2|TRBV11-2
CASSPRGYGYTF
>TRBJ1-1|TRBV7-8
CASKPASSTNTEAFF
>TRBJ2-2|TRBV7-3
CASSSGTANTGELFF
>TRBJ2-7|TRBV5-1
CASSLVGTNYEQYF
>TRBJ2-1|TRBV5-5
CASSSGLDAINEQFF
>TRBJ2-6|TRBV6-1
CASSVTRSSGANVLTF
>TRBJ1-4|TRBV6-5
CASGRPNEKLFF
>TRBJ2-3|TRBV13
CASSLGRTGLDGGTQYF
>TRBJ2-7|TRBV19
CASSRDREYEQYF
>TRBJ2-5|TRBV7-2
CASSLSKTGQETQYF
>TRBJ1-1|TRBV14
CASSPYDEGRTEAFF
>TRBJ2-7|TRBV6-1
CAAGWVSYEQYF
>TRBJ1-4|TRBV14
CASSQQAHEKLFF
>TRBJ1-6|TRBV19
CASSIRGASRNSPLHF
>TRBJ1-5|TRBV19
CASRQGNYQPQHF
>TRBJ2-6|TRBV2
CASSDTVLSGGANVLTF
>TRBJ1-1|TRBV13
CASSRGAMNTEAFF
>TRBJ2-1|TRBV5-1
CASSLFWTSGENNEQFF
>TRBJ1-2|TRBV27
CASFPGPGGRGSNYGYTF
>TRBJ2-5|TRBV5-8
CASNNWEKGWETQYF
>TRBJ2-7|TRBV7-2
CASSRISPAKEQYF
>TRBJ1-5|TRBV6-6
CASSATGGGGQPQHF
>TRBJ2-4|TRBV28
CASSLTTTGRGIQYF
>TRBJ1-1|TRBV30
CAWGTYGTEAFF
>TRBJ1-2|TRBV5-4
CASSLEGWGGNYGYTF
>TRBJ1-1|TRBV6-5
CASTRVQDTEAFF
>TRBJ1-1|TRBV6-5
CASSSSRGEGNTEAFF
>TRBJ2-7|TRBV25-1
CASSSGTSGGTEQYF
>TRBJ1-1|TRBV9
CASSVERTNTEAFF